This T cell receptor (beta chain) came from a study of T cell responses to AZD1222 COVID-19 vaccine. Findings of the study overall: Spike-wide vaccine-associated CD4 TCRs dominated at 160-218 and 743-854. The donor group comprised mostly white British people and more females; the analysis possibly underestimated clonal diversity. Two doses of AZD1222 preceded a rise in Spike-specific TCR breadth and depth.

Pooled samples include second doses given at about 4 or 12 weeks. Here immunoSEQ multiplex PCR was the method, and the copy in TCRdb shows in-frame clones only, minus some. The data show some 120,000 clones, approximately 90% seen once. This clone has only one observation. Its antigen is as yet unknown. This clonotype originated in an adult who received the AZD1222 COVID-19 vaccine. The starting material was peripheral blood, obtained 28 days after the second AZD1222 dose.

CDR3 in DNA: TGTGCCAGTAGTATAGGGAGGGACACTGAAGCTTTCTTT. The encoded protein is CASSIGRDTEAFF. The chain employs TRBV19 and TRBJ1-1, with D unclear. The CDR3 contains 13 residues. Germline CDR1 reads LNHDA; CDR2 reads SQIVND (reference sequence). Trimming took 1 base from V and 3 from J, leaving 6 bases between them.